Listed below are T cell receptor beta chains from one sample, sequenced in a study of patients and donors after allogeneic stem cell transplantation. Using its own MiXCR run on the RT-PCR reads, TCRdb lists one record per CDR3 protein. Of approximately 170,000 distinct CDR3 sequences listed, more than 20% are singletons. The sequenced sample was blood, either unsorted or a sorted T cell fraction (not recorded which). Receptors originate from a human donor who was either an allogeneic HSCT recipient or a stem cell or donor lymphocyte infusion donor (not recorded which). It is not recorded whose cells these are; they may come from a transplant donor. The CDR3 runs from the conserved cysteine through the conserved F or W. The D gene is left open where the match is weak. Expanded clones are given a class, and other clones once, few, many or no size at all.

>TRBV6-5|NA|TRBJ1-5|many
CASKQFWNQPQHF
TGTGCCAGCAAACAGTTCTGGAATCAGCCCCAGCATTTT
>TRBV7-6|NA|TRBJ1-3|NA
CASSLLEGAGNTIYF
TGTGCCAGCAGCTTATTGGAGGGCGCCGGAAACACCATATATTTT
>TRBV5-6|TRBD1|TRBJ1-2|NA
CASSLDEGAPGYGYTF
TGTGCCAGCAGCTTGGATGAGGGGGCGCCTGGCTATGGCTACACCTTC
>TRBV25-1|NA|TRBJ2-3|NA
CASSEALDLDTQYF
TGTGCCAGCAGTGAGGCCCTAGACCTAGATACGCAGTATTTT
>TRBV29-1|TRBD1|TRBJ1-1|few
CSVRGQGPANTEAFF
TGCAGCGTGCGGGGACAGGGGCCCGCGAACACTGAAGCTTTCTTT
>TRBV20-1|TRBD2|TRBJ2-7|NA
CSVSSGETYEQYF
TGCAGTGTGAGTAGCGGGGAAACCTACGAGCAGTACTTC
>TRBV5-8|NA|TRBJ1-2|NA
CASSLSFTDLYGYTF
TGTGCCAGCAGCTTAAGTTTTACGGACCTCTATGGCTACACCTTC
>TRBV2|NA|TRBJ2-1|NA
CASSTRSYNEQFF
TGTGCCAGCTCGACCCGCTCCTACAATGAGCAGTTCTTC
>TRBV29-1|NA|TRBJ1-5|many
CSVIGGGQPQHF
TGCAGCGTTATCGGGGGGGGTCAGCCCCAGCATTTT
>TRBV10-3|NA|TRBJ1-1|few
CVAIPATNTEAFF
TGTGTCGCAATCCCTGCAACGAACACTGAAGCTTTCTTT
>TRBV5-1|TRBD1|TRBJ2-7|NA
CASSSGTGGTYEQYF
TGCGCCAGCAGCTCCGGGACAGGGGGCACCTACGAGCAGTACTTC
>TRBV14|TRBD2|TRBJ2-7|NA
CASSQGRDEQYF
TGTGCCAGCAGCCAGGGGAGGGACGAGCAGTACTTC
>TRBV5-1|NA|TRBJ1-1|NA
CASSRDGTNTEAFF
TGCGCCAGCAGTCGGGACGGAACCAACACTGAAGCTTTCTTT
>TRBV7-2|NA|TRBJ1-4|NA
CASSSPGVTNEKLFF
TGTGCCAGCAGCTCCCCAGGGGTGACTAATGAAAAACTGTTTTTT
>TRBV5-5|TRBD1|TRBJ1-5|NA
CASSETGGKNQPQHF
TGTGCCAGCAGCGAAACAGGGGGCAAAAATCAGCCCCAGCATTTT
>TRBV7-6|NA|TRBJ1-5|NA
CASSLQGIANQPQHF
TGTGCCAGCAGCCTCCAGGGTATAGCCAATCAGCCCCAGCATTTT
>TRBV12-3/TRBV12-4|NA|TRBJ2-1|few
CASSLRSGVSYNEQFF
TGTGCCAGCAGCCTCCGAAGCGGAGTCTCCTACAATGAGCAGTTCTTC
>TRBV7-8|TRBD2|TRBJ2-2|NA
CASSLIAGATVAGELFF
TGTGCCAGCAGCTTAATAGCGGGAGCCACGGTGGCCGGGGAGCTGTTTTTT
>TRBV2|NA|TRBJ1-1|few
CASSVGVLGTEAFF
TGTGCCAGCAGTGTAGGGGTATTGGGCACTGAAGCTTTCTTT
>TRBV27|NA|TRBJ2-1|NA
CASSSAWNEQFF
TGTGCCAGCAGTTCTGCATGGAATGAGCAGTTCTTC
>TRBV29-1|NA|TRBJ1-1|NA
CSVDTTNTEAFF
TGCAGCGTTGATACTACGAACACTGAAGCTTTCTTT
>TRBV15|NA|TRBJ1-1|many
CATSPQRGGWTEAFF
TGTGCCACCAGCCCACAGAGAGGGGGTTGGACTGAAGCTTTCTTT
>TRBV12-3/TRBV12-4|TRBD2|TRBJ2-1|NA
CASTGASGPNNEQFF
TGTGCCAGCACCGGGGCTAGCGGTCCCAACAATGAGCAGTTCTTC
>TRBV24-1|TRBD2|TRBJ2-3|NA
CATSDLVPSGKDTQYF
TGTGCCACCAGTGATCTCGTTCCTAGCGGGAAGGATACGCAGTATTTT
>TRBV7-2|NA|TRBJ1-1|few
CASSPGGIDPPEAFF
TGTGCCAGCAGCCCGGGGGGTATCGATCCTCCTGAAGCTTTCTTT
>TRBV12-3/TRBV12-4|NA|TRBJ2-2|NA
CASSFITVTGELFF
TGTGCCAGCAGTTTTATAACGGTGACCGGGGAGCTGTTTTTT
>TRBV6-5|NA|TRBJ2-2|NA
CASRLDYRDGPNTGELFF
TGTGCCAGCAGACTAGACTACCGGGACGGCCCGAACACCGGGGAGCTGTTTTTT
>TRBV29-1|NA|TRBJ1-1|NA
CSVEVTLHYTEAFF
TGCAGCGTTGAAGTTACACTTCACTACACTGAAGCTTTCTTT
>TRBV10-3|NA|TRBJ2-1|NA
CAISGSREQFF
TGTGCCATCAGTGGTTCTAGGGAACAGTTCTTC
>TRBV6-5|NA|TRBJ1-2|NA
CASSYSGGLAGYTF
TGTGCCAGCAGTTACTCGGGAGGGCTGGCTGGCTACACCTTC
>TRBV24-1|NA|TRBJ2-5|NA
CATSDLGSQGRETQYF
TGTGCCACCAGTGATTTGGGCTCCCAGGGCCGCGAGACCCAGTACTTC
>TRBV3-1|NA|TRBJ2-7|few
CASSPTDWVREQYF
TGTGCCAGCAGCCCAACTGATTGGGTCCGCGAGCAGTACTTC
>TRBV5-6|TRBD1|TRBJ1-5|few
CASSNLQGASSNQPQHF
TGTGCCAGCAGCAACCTTCAGGGGGCGAGTAGCAATCAGCCCCAGCATTTT
>TRBV7-7|TRBD2|TRBJ2-7|few
CASSLAGSGQRQYF
TGTGCTAGCAGCTTAGCGGGAAGCGGACAGCGACAGTACTTC
>TRBV5-1|NA|TRBJ2-2|NA
CASSPPTSNTGELFF
TGCGCCAGCAGCCCCCCTACTTCCAACACCGGGGAGCTGTTTTTT
>TRBV29-1|NA|TRBJ2-1|few
CSVDQGFSYNEQFF
TGCAGCGTTGATCAGGGGTTTTCTTACAATGAGCAGTTCTTC
>TRBV5-1|TRBD1|TRBJ2-7|NA
CASYRGTGSTEQYF
TGCGCCAGCTATAGAGGGACAGGGTCTACCGAGCAGTACTTC
>TRBV4-1|NA|TRBJ2-7|NA
CASRQTGIHEQYF
TGCGCCAGCAGGCAAACAGGGATCCACGAGCAGTACTTC
>TRBV5-1|NA|TRBJ1-1|NA
CASRLGTEAFF
TGCGCCAGCAGGTTGGGCACTGAAGCTTTCTTT
>TRBV5-1|NA|TRBJ2-1|NA
CASSLWLVNEQFF
TGCGCCAGCAGCTTATGGCTAGTCAATGAGCAGTTCTTC
>TRBV3-1|TRBD1|TRBJ2-1|few
CASSYRGFEQFF
TGTGCCAGCAGCTACAGGGGTTTCGAGCAGTTCTTC